This T cell receptor beta chain was found in a study of blood T cell repertoires in COVID-19. The overall study: Spain, Italy and the United States supplied samples that represented acute and convalescent COVID-19. T cells, B-cell-depleted T cells, or PBMCs provided the cDNA or gDNA that served as material.

Adults between about 18 and 89 years of age took part from 20 to 25 US areas. Trimming cost V 5 bases and J 8 bases; bases outside gene matches: 14. The germline CDR1 and CDR2 sequences are SEHNR and FQNEAQ (reference sequence). The CDR3 is 15 amino acids. Per the study methods: From reference gene primer amplification, estimates of nucleated cell counts were derived. The method was immunoSEQ multiplex PCR; TCRdb's version includes in-frame clones alone and lacks a portion of them. D and trimming were read from the DNA, whereas the V and J calls and clone size are those reported in that table. The repertoire includes 490,000 or so clones, roughly 88% of them detected once, and approximately 1.8% sits in the top ten.

This receptor was identified in a woman between 40 and 50 years old who had recovered from COVID-19. The specimen was PBMCs or T cells enriched from blood (not recorded which). J is TRBJ1-2 and V is TRBV7-9; TRBD1 matches 7 bases. The DNA of the CDR3 is TGTGCCAGCAGCCGCAGCAAACAGGGGAAAATCGGCTACACCTTC. Protein: CASSRSKQGKIGYTF.